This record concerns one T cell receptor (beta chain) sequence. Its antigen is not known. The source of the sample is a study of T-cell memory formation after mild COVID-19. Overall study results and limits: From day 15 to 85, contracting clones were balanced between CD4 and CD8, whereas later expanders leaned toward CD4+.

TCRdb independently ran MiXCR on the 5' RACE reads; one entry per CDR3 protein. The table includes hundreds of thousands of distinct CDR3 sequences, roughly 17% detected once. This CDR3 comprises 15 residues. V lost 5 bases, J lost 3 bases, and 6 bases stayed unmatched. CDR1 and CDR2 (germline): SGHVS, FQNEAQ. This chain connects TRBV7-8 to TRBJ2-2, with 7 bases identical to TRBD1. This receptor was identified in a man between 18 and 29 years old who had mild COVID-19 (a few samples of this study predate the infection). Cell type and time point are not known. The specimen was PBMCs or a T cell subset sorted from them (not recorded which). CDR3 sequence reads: CASSMGQRDTGELFF. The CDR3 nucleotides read TGTGCCAGCAGCATGGGACAGAGGGACACCGGGGAGCTGTTTTTT.